This entry features one TCR beta chain sequence. Its antigen is still unknown. It may be a read error: a sequence one base away is much more abundant. The data were obtained in a study of regulatory T cells in long-lasting Graves disease. Turning to the study itself: Graves' patients diagnosed newly had used antithyroid drugs under 3 months. Overall study results and limits: Persistent Graves' patients showed less TCR diversity than newly diagnosed patients showed. Repertoires from persistent disease leaned toward TRBV28, TRBJ1-2 and TRBJ2-5.

The sample's time point: newly diagnosed GD, antithyroid drugs for less than 3 months. After RNA was extracted from PBMCs, the TCR library was made from it. Both iRepertoire HTBI primers and Arm-PCR of CDR3 regions were used to build the TCR beta libraries. TCRdb independently ran MiXCR on the multiplex PCR reads; one entry per CDR3 protein. The sample includes approximately 470,000 distinct CDR3 sequences, 15% to 20% of them seen just once. CDR1 is SGHTA, CDR2 FQGTGA, per germline. The CDR3 is 15 residues long. The sample was also linked to a second study, of T cells in Graves' hyperthyroidism and ophthalmopathy. That publication notes: Those with hyperthyroidism were 18 to 65 years old, newly diagnosed, and ill for under 2 months.

This receptor was identified in a man aged 40-55 years with Graves disease. The chain joins TRBV7-3 to TRBJ2-7; D tentatively reads TRBD1 or TRBD2 (6 bases each). Sequenced here: peripheral blood mononuclear cells (PBMCs), sampled at new diagnosis, from a patient treated with antithyroid drugs. The CDR3 region has the DNA TGTGCCAACAGCCGGGGGCCTCAACCGAACTACGAGCAGTACTTC. Protein sequence: CANSRGPQPNYEQYF.